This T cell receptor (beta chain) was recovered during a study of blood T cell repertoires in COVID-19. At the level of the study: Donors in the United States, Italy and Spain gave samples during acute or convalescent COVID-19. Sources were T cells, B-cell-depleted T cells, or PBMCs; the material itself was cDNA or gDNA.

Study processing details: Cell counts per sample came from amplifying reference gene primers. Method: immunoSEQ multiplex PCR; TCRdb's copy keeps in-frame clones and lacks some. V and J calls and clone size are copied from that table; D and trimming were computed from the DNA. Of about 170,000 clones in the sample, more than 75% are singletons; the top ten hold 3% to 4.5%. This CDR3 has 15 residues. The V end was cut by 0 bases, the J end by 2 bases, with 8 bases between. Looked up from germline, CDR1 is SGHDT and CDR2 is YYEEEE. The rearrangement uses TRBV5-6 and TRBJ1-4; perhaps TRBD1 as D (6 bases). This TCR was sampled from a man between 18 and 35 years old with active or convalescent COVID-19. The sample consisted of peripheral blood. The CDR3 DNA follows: TGTGCCAGCAGCTTGGGTACAGGGACTAATGAAAAACTGTTTTTT. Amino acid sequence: CASSLGTGTNEKLFF.